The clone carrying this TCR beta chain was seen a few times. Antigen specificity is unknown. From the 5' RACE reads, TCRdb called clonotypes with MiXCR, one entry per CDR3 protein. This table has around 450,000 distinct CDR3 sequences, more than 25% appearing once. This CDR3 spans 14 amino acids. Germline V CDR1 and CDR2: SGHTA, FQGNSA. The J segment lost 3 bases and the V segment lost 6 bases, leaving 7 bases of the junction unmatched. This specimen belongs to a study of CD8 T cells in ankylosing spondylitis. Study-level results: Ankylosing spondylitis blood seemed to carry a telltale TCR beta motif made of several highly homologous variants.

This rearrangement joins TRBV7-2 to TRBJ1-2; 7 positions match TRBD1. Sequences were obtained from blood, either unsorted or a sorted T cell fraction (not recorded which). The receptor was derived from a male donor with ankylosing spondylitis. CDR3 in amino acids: CASREGGSDYGYTF. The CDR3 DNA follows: TGTGCCAGCAGAGAAGGGGGCAGTGACTATGGCTACACCTTC.